Listed below are T cell receptor beta chains from one sample, sequenced in a study of T-cell memory formation after mild COVID-19. TCRdb independently ran MiXCR on the 5' RACE reads; one entry per CDR3 protein. This sample has some 190,000 distinct CDR3 sequences, with approximately 20% found just once. The sample taken for sequencing was PBMCs or a T cell subset sorted from them (not recorded which). Every receptor here comes from an adult woman who had mild COVID-19 (a few samples of this study predate the infection). Cell type and time point are not known. The CDR3 runs from the conserved cysteine through the conserved F or W. A D gene is named only where the DNA matches it firmly. Part of the rows lack a size; the others show once, few, many or a class for expanded clones.

TRBJ1-2	TRBV27	NA	NA	TGTGCCAGCAGTTTAAGTAGAGGGTACCGTGGCTACACCTTC	CASSLSRGYRGYTF
TRBJ2-3	TRBV6-2/TRBV6-3	TRBD2	NA	TGTGCCAGCAGTTACAGCGGGACCACAGATACGCAGTATTTT	CASSYSGTTDTQYF
TRBJ2-1	TRBV7-9	TRBD1	few	TGTGCCAGCAGTTCCGGGACAGGGGGCTTGGGTGAGCAGTTCTTC	CASSSGTGGLGEQFF
TRBJ1-2	TRBV3-1	TRBD1	few	TGTGCCAGCAGCCAAGTGGGACAGGGACGTGGCTACACCTTC	CASSQVGQGRGYTF
TRBJ2-3	TRBV15	TRBD2	few	TGTGCCACCAGCAGAGAAGCGGGGGGGCTTACAGATACGCAGTATTTT	CATSREAGGLTDTQYF
TRBJ1-5	TRBV10-3	NA	NA	TGTGCCAGCCAGGTAGGGGGTCGCAATCAGCCCCAGCATTTT	CASQVGGRNQPQHF
TRBJ1-2	TRBV7-9	NA	NA	TGTGCCAGCAGCCCGGGACGGATCTATGGCTACACCTTC	CASSPGRIYGYTF
TRBJ1-5	TRBV7-9	TRBD1	many	TGTGCCAGCAGCTCTGGGACAGGGAACCAGCCCCAGCATTTT	CASSSGTGNQPQHF
TRBJ2-3	TRBV5-1	TRBD2	few	TGCGCCAGCAGCGTCGAGCGGGGGGGCGGGATAGCAGATACGCAGTATTTT	CASSVERGGGIADTQYF
TRBJ1-4	TRBV11-2	NA	NA	TGTGCCAGCAGCTTACCCTCCCTGGGCGGGGGAAAACTGTTTTTT	CASSLPSLGGGKLFF
TRBJ2-3	TRBV7-2	TRBD2	few	TGTGCCAGCAGCTTAGTAGGGACTAGCGGTAGCACAGATACGCAGTATTTT	CASSLVGTSGSTDTQYF
TRBJ2-2	TRBV19	TRBD2	NA	TGTGCCAGTACCTCCCCGGGTGGAGCGGGGTATACCGGGGAGCTGTTTTTT	CASTSPGGAGYTGELFF
TRBJ2-7	TRBV10-3	NA	few	TGTGCCATCAGTCCAGCAGGGGACTCCTCCTACGAGCAGTACTTC	CAISPAGDSSYEQYF
TRBJ2-2	TRBV24-1	NA	NA	TGTGCCACCAGTGATAGGACAAATCAGGCCCTTACCGGGGAGCTGTTTTTT	CATSDRTNQALTGELFF
TRBJ1-4	TRBV9	TRBD1	NA	TGTGCCAGCAGCGCACGGGACAGCAATGAAAAACTGTTTTTT	CASSARDSNEKLFF
TRBJ2-3	TRBV9	NA	NA	TGTGCCAGCAGCGTAGAGGTCGCAGATACGCAGTATTTT	CASSVEVADTQYF
TRBJ2-1	TRBV7-2	TRBD2	NA	TGTGCCAGCAGCCTCCAAGGGACTAGCAGCTACAATGAGCAGTTCTTC	CASSLQGTSSYNEQFF
TRBJ2-1	TRBV6-1	TRBD1	many	TGTGCCAGCAGAGCCGGGACAGCATCCTACAATGAGCAGTTCTTC	CASRAGTASYNEQFF
TRBJ2-7	TRBV5-6	NA	NA	TGTGCCAGCAAGACCTCCGGGAGATCCGTCGCCGGGCAGTACTTC	CASKTSGRSVAGQYF
TRBJ1-2	TRBV12-3/TRBV12-4	NA	many	TGTGCCAGCAGCCTTACAGGGTATGGAGGCTACACCTTC	CASSLTGYGGYTF
TRBJ2-7	TRBV18	NA	NA	TGTGCCAGCTCACCCCGGGCCAATCCCCACGAGCAGTACTTC	CASSPRANPHEQYF
TRBJ1-2	TRBV5-1	NA	few	TGCGCCAGCAGCCAAAATTGGGGGGCGAACTATGGCTACACCTTC	CASSQNWGANYGYTF
TRBJ1-2	TRBV18	NA	NA	TGTGCCAGCTCTCCGACCGGGGATGGCTACACCTTC	CASSPTGDGYTF
TRBJ1-5	TRBV20-1	NA	NA	TGCAGTGCTAGAATCAGGGGAAACCTTCAGCCCCAGCATTTT	CSARIRGNLQPQHF
TRBJ2-3	TRBV24-1	TRBD2	NA	TGTGCCACCAGTGAGCGGACTAGAGCCACAGATACGCAGTATTTT	CATSERTRATDTQYF
TRBJ2-3	TRBV7-2	TRBD2	NA	TGTGCCAGCAGCTCCCTAGCGGGAGGGCCGGCAGATACGCAGTATTTT	CASSSLAGGPADTQYF
TRBJ1-1	TRBV27	NA	NA	TGTGCCAGCAGTCTATCCGGGACGGAGGTGGGAACTGAAGCTTTCTTT	CASSLSGTEVGTEAFF
TRBJ2-2	TRBV23-1	NA	few	TGCGCCAGCAGGAGCCTCGCAAACACCGGGGAGCTGTTTTTT	CASRSLANTGELFF
TRBJ2-2	TRBV6-5	TRBD1	few	TGTGCCAGCAGGCGACAGGGGGCGGTCACCGGGGAGCTGTTTTTT	CASRRQGAVTGELFF
TRBJ1-6	TRBV19	NA	few	TGTGCCAGTAGTGCCGACAGCGGAAATTCACCCCTCCACTTT	CASSADSGNSPLHF
TRBJ1-1	TRBV7-9	NA	NA	TGTGCCAGCATACCAAACAGGAACACTGAAGCTTTCTTT	CASIPNRNTEAFF
TRBJ2-5	TRBV7-2	NA	few	TGTGCCAGCAGCTTATTTGGGGGTTTAGAGACCCAGTACTTC	CASSLFGGLETQYF
TRBJ1-1	TRBV7-2	NA	NA	TGTGCCAGCAGCACCAACACCCTGTCGAACACTGAAGCTTTCTTT	CASSTNTLSNTEAFF
TRBJ2-3	TRBV7-2	NA	few	TGTGCCAGCCGTTGGACACTCACAGATACGCAGTATTTT	CASRWTLTDTQYF
TRBJ1-1	TRBV11-2	TRBD1	NA	TGTGCCAGCAGCTTAGGCTATAGTGTCAGGGGGCACGCTGAAGCTTTCTTT	CASSLGYSVRGHAEAFF
TRBJ1-2	TRBV7-3	NA	NA	TGTGCCAGCAGCCGAATGGGGGGGGCTAATGGCTACACCTTC	CASSRMGGANGYTF
TRBJ1-1	TRBV6-6	NA	few	TGTGCCAGCAGTTTCACAGTAGTAGGACTCATTGGAGGGAACACTGAAGCTTTCTTT	CASSFTVVGLIGGNTEAFF
TRBJ2-3	TRBV4-3	NA	NA	TGCGCCAGCAGCCAACGGGACTGGGGGGATACGCAGTATTTT	CASSQRDWGDTQYF
TRBJ2-1	TRBV10-3	TRBD2	NA	TGTGCCATCAGTGGGAGCGGGACGGCCTACAATGAGCAGTTCTTC	CAISGSGTAYNEQFF
TRBJ2-5	TRBV18	NA	few	TGTGCCAGCTCACCAAAACTGTACCAAGAGACCCAGTACTTC	CASSPKLYQETQYF
TRBJ1-1	TRBV6-5	NA	NA	TGTGCCAGCAGGCTAACACTTTCGGTGGGTGAAGCTTTCTTT	CASRLTLSVGEAFF
TRBJ2-6	TRBV4-3	NA	NA	TGCGCCAGCAGCCAAGATGGAGGAGTTGGGGCCAACGTCCTGACTTTC	CASSQDGGVGANVLTF
TRBJ2-3	TRBV24-1	TRBD2	few	TGTGCCACCAGTGATCGGCGCGGGAGGGCCGTGACAGATACGCAGTATTTT	CATSDRRGRAVTDTQYF
TRBJ2-3	TRBV19	NA	few	TGTGCCAGTACTAGACACGACGCGACTAGCACAGATACGCAGTATTTT	CASTRHDATSTDTQYF
TRBJ2-5	TRBV5-4	TRBD2	NA	TGTGCCAGCAGCAGACCTATCGGGACTAGCGGGGGTATCGAGACCCAGTACTTC	CASSRPIGTSGGIETQYF
TRBJ1-1	TRBV29-1	NA	many	TGCAGCGGACATAGATCGAACACTGAAGCTTTCTTT	CSGHRSNTEAFF
TRBJ2-3	TRBV9	NA	few	TGTGCCAGCAGCGTAGGGAATACGGGCACAGATACGCAGTATTTT	CASSVGNTGTDTQYF